This T cell receptor beta chain was captured in a study of T-cell reconstitution after alpha-beta-depleted transplantation in children. The TCRbeta library was prepared with unique molecular identifiers. TCRdb itself ran the PCR reads through MiXCR, one entry per CDR3 protein. Of 400,000 to 500,000 distinct CDR3 sequences listed, approximately 11% are singletons. Germline CDR1 reads SQVTM; CDR2 reads ANQGSEA. With 6 bases removed from V and 8 bases from J, the gap between germline ends came to 10 bases. The CDR3 is 10 amino acids. This clonotype was observed a handful of times. This receptor was identified in a human donor who donated a stem cell graft to a child with acute myeloid leukemia. The sample in question was PBMCs from the stem cell graft donor, obtained from the stem cell graft. The V gene is TRBV29-1, the J gene TRBJ1-1; D is ambiguous. DNA for the CDR3: TGCAGCGTAACGACGCGAGAAGCTTTCTTT. It codes for CSVTTREAFF. Supplemented by reference TRBV29-1 and TRBJ1-1, the full variable domain reads SAVISQKPSRDICQRGTSLTIQCQVDSQVTMMFWYRQQPGQSLTLIATANQGSEATYESGFVIDKFPISRPNLTFSTLTVSNMSPEDSSIYLCSVTTREAFFGQGTRLTVV.